This TCR beta chain was identified during a study of CD8+ T cells in alopecia areata. Extracted RNA was reverse transcribed, and the resulting cDNA served as sequencing template. Here immunoSEQ multiplex PCR was the method, and the copy in TCRdb shows in-frame clones only, minus some. The sample lists 70,000 or so clones, approximately 28% occurring once. Treatment: oral pan-JAK inhibitor, 5-10 mg twice daily. Sorting from PBMCs produced CD4+ and CD8+ T cells. Trimming removed 1 base from V and 4 bases from J, with 7 bases in between. CDR3 length: 12 residues. Germline CDR1 GTSNPN, CDR2 SVGIG (reference sequence).

This chain connects TRBV30 to TRBJ1-2; no firm D call. This TCR was recovered from a human donor with alopecia areata. This specimen was CD8+ T cells sorted from blood, taken at week 4, from a patient treated with tofacitinib. The CDR3 sequence is CAWSAGGYGYTF. CDR3 in DNA: TGTGCCTGGAGTGCGGGCGGCTATGGCTACACCTTC.